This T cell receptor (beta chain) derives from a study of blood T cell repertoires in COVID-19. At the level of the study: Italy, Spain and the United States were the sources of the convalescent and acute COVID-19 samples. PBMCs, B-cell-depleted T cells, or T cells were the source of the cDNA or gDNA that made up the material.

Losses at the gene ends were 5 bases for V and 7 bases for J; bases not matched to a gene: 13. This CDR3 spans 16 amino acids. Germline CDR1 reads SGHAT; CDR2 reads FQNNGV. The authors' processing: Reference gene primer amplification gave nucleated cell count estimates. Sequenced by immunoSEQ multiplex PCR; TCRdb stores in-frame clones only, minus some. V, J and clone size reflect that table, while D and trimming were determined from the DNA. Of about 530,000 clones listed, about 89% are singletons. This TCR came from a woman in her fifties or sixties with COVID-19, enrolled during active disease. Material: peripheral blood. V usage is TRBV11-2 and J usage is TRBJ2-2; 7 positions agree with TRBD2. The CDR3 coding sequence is TGTGCCAGCAGCCCCCAAAGCGGGGTTGTAGGCGGGGAGCTGTTTTTT. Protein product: CASSPQSGVVGGELFF.